This TCR beta chain appears in the sequencing data of a study of OX40 agonist ivuxolimab in advanced cancers. Study summary: From roughly 23 to 85 years was the age range, with a mean of roughly 64 years, and 65% to 90% were male. Partial responses were achieved by three patients, one with hepatocellular carcinoma and two with cutaneous melanoma.

The data were produced by immunoSEQ multiplex PCR, yet TCRdb's version contains in-frame clones alone and is incomplete. Found here are roughly 100,000 clones, roughly 90% of them singletons; the top ten hold roughly 0.84%. CDR1 is MNHNS, CDR2 SASEGT, per germline. V was pared by 5 bases and J by 1 base, with 11 bases between. CDR3 length: 14 residues. The clonotype originates from an adult with an advanced solid tumor such as melanoma, head and neck, liver or kidney cancer. This rearrangement joins TRBV6-1 to TRBJ1-1, with D tentatively TRBD1 (6 bases). Sequencing used CD4+ or CD8+ T cells sorted from blood, obtained in a trial of the OX40 agonist ivuxolimab. The CDR3 sequence is CASSPGAPNTEAFF. The CDR3 DNA sequence: TGTGCCAGCAGTCCAGGGGCGCCGAACACTGAAGCTTTCTTT.